A single T cell receptor (beta chain) is shown here with its context. Its target is unknown. It was with a sample-barcoded 5' primer and a J-beta primer mix that a second PCR of roughly 7 to 12 cycles was run. TCRdb recomputed calls from the 5' RACE reads with MiXCR, one row per CDR3 protein. The sample has 1,500,000 or so distinct CDR3 sequences, 40% to 45% seen once. The data were taken from a study of blood T cells in healthy people across ages. CDR3 length: 15 residues. Per germline, CDR1 MGHRA and CDR2 YSYEKL. Trimming cost V 0 bases and J 13 bases, with 19 bases left between them. Study findings and constraints: Naive CD4+ cell counts and diversity both ran higher in long-lived than in aged donors. For the donors, CMV status was unknown and possibly confounded expanded clonotype changes.

The V call is TRBV4-1, the J call TRBJ2-1; weak D call: TRBD1 (5 bases). The sample was blood. The sequence came from a woman between 18 and 30 years old in good health. CDR3 in amino acids: CASSQDGLGDETQFF. In DNA form, the CDR3 reads TGCGCCAGCAGCCAAGACGGTTTAGGGGATGAGACCCAGTTCTTC.